This entry lists 5 T cell receptor beta chains sequenced from one sample in a study of shared clonotypes between healthy human individuals. CD8 cells classed as naive were CD45RO-negative and positively selected for CCR7, excluding terminally differentiated effector memory CD45RA+ cells. Profiling relied on immunoSEQ multiplex PCR, and the TCRdb table lists in-frame clones only, not all of them. The sample contains about 2 million clones, over 85% of which appear only once. Sequenced input: naive CD8+ T cells sorted from blood. Receptors originate from a man aged 18 to 30 in good health.

The genes are TRBV27 and TRBJ2-3, with 10 bases lining up with TRBD2. This CDR3 comprises 14 residues. V lost 9 bases, J lost 4 bases, and 7 bases stayed unmatched. Per germline, CDR1 MNHEY and CDR2 SMNVEV (reference sequence). CDR3 amino acids: CASRPLAGADTQYF. The CDR3 DNA follows: TGTGCCAGTAGACCTCTAGCGGGGGCAGATACGCAGTATTTT.

The CDR3, as DNA: TGTGCCAGCAGTTTAAAGGTTACCTACGAGCAGTACTTC. This codes for CASSLKVTYEQYF. The rearrangement uses TRBV27 and TRBJ2-7; D remains ambiguous. Per germline, CDR1 MNHEY and CDR2 SMNVEV (reference sequence). This CDR3 contains 13 residues. V was trimmed by 2 bases and J by 2 bases, leaving 7 bases between them.

The chain joins TRBV5-4 to TRBJ1-4; D gene unclear. V was cut by 2 bases and J by 1 base, with 9 bases left in between. Per the germline V gene, CDR1 is SGHNT and CDR2 is YYREEE (reference sequence). This CDR3 spans 15 amino acids. The chain's CDR3 is CASSFSGGTNEKLFF. In DNA form, the CDR3 reads TGTGCCAGCAGCTTCTCCGGCGGAACTAATGAAAAACTGTTTTTT.

The chain combines TRBV27 with TRBJ2-7, with 8 bases aligning to TRBD1. CDR3 size: 15 residues. V lost 2 bases, J lost 2 bases, and 5 bases stayed unmatched. Per the germline V gene, CDR1 is MNHEY and CDR2 is SMNVEV (reference sequence). CDR3 bases: TGTGCCAGCAGTTTAGGACAGGGATCCCCCTACGAGCAGTACTTC. Protein product: CASSLGQGSPYEQYF.

Of note for this clone: This same CDR3 is encoded by further DNA sequences in the sample. This sequence joins TRBV30 and TRBJ2-3, with 10 bases that match TRBD2. J lost 3 bases, V lost 3 bases, and 3 bases had no gene match. This CDR3 is 14 amino acids long. Germline loops: CDR1 GTSNPN, CDR2 SVGIG (reference sequence). The CDR3 region has the DNA TGTGCCTGGAGCCTAGCGGGAGTAACAGATACGCAGTATTTT. It yields the protein CAWSLAGVTDTQYF.